The TCR beta chain described here comes from a study of human T cells and chemical hapten exposure. Background on the study: Patients were mainly female, each with alopecia areata, totalis or universalis. General study results and limits: Healthy people's immune response may differ from that of the donors, who had alopecia.

V was trimmed by 6 bases and J by 8 bases, leaving 4 bases between them. The germline V gene has CDR1 SQVTM and CDR2 ANQGSEA. This CDR3 contains 8 residues. MiXCR was run by TCRdb on the RACE reads, yielding one entry per CDR3 protein. This sample has roughly 200,000 distinct CDR3 sequences, with 20% to 25% found just once. The time point: patch test 1, 2 weeks after DPC sensitization. Stated treatment: therapeutic diphenylcyclopropenone sensitization with weekly scalp DPC. In this sample, this clonotype turned up many times. Its target is not known. Source: whole blood, taken in connection with sensitization to the hapten diphenylcyclopropenone (DPC). The receptor was isolated from a woman aged 45 to 65 with alopecia areata. Some clones in this sample may be carry-over from other donors' samples. The chain combines TRBV29-1 with TRBJ1-2, with D unresolved. CDR3 sequence: CSVGGYTF. CDR3 nucleotide sequence: TGCAGCGTGGGCGGCTACACCTTC.